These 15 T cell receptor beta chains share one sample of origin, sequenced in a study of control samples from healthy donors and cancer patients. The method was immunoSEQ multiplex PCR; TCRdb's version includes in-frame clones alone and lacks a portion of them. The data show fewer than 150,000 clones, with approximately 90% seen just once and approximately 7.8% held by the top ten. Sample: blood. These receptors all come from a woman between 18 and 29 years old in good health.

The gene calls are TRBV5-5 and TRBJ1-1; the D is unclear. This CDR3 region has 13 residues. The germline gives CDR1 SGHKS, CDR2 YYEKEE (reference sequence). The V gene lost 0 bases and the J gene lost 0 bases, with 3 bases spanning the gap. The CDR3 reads CASSLGVNTEAFF. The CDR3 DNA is TGTGCCAGCAGCTTGGGGGTGAACACTGAAGCTTTCTTT. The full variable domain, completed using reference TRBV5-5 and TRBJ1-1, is DAGVTQSPTHLIKTRGQQVTLRCSPISGHKSVSWYQQVLGQGPQFIFQYYEKEERGRGNFPDRFSARQFPNYSSELNVNALLLGDSALYLCASSLGVNTEAFFGQGTRLTVV.

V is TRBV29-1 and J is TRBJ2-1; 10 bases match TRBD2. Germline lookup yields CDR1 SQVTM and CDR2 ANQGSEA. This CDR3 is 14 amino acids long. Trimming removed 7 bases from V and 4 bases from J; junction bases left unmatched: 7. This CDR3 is CSAELAGNYNEQFF. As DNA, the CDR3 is TGCAGCGCCGAACTAGCGGGAAATTACAATGAGCAGTTCTTC.

CDR3 sequence reads: CASSQGTSPYNEQFF. Here the CDR3 DNA reads TGTGCCAGCAGCCAGGGAACCAGCCCCTACAATGAGCAGTTCTTC. The chain is built from TRBV3-1 (or the pseudogene TRBV3-2) and TRBJ2-1; D is undetermined. In germline, CDR1 is LGHDT, CDR2 YNNKEL (reference sequence). The CDR3 spans 15 residues. With 3 bases removed from V and 2 bases from J, the gap between germline ends came to 11 bases.

The CDR3 spells CASREGVYGGELFF. As DNA, the CDR3 is TGTGCCAGCAGAGAAGGGGTATACGGCGGGGAGCTGTTTTTT. This sequence joins TRBV5-8 and TRBJ2-2; perhaps TRBD1 as D (5 bases). Germline V gene sequence: CDR1 SGHTS, CDR2 YDEGEE. The CDR3 is made up of 14 amino acids. The ends were cut back, 5 bases at V and 7 bases at J, with 15 bases in the middle. Looking up the rest from reference TRBV5-8 and TRBJ2-2 gives the full variable domain: EAGVTQSPTHLIKTRGQQATLRCSPISGHTSVYWYQQALGLGLQFLLWYDEGEERNRGNFPPRFSGRQFPNYSSELNVNALELEDSALYLCASREGVYGGELFFGEGSRLTVL.

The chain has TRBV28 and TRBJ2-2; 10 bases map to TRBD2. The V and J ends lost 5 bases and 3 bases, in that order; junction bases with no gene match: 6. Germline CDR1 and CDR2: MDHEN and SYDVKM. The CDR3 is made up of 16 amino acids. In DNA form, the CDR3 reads TGTGCCAGCAGTCGTAGGACTAGCGGCCACACCGGGGAGCTGTTTTTT. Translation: CASSRRTSGHTGELFF.

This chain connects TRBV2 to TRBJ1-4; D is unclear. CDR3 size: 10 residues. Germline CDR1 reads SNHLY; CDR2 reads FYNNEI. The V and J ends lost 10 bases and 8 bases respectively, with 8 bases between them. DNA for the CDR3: TGTGCCACCAGACCCGAAAAACTGTTTTTT. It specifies CATRPEKLFF.

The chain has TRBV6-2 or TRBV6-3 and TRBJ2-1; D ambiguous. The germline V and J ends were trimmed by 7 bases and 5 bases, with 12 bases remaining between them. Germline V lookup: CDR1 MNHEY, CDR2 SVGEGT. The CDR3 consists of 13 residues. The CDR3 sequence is CASTPVLNNEQFF. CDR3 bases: TGTGCCAGCACCCCGGTCCTAAACAATGAGCAGTTCTTC.

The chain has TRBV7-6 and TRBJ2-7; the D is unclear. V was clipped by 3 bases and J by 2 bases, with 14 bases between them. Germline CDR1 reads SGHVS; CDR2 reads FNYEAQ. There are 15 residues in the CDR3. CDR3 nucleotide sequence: TGTGCCAGCAGCTTCAATCTTGGCAGGACCTACGAGCAGTACTTC. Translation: CASSFNLGRTYEQYF.

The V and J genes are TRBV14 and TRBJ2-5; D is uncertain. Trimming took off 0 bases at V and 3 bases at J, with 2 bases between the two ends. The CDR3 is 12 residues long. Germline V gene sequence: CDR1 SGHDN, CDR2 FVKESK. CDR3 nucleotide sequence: TGTGCCAGCAGCCAAGATAAAGAGACCCAGTACTTC. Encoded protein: CASSQDKETQYF.

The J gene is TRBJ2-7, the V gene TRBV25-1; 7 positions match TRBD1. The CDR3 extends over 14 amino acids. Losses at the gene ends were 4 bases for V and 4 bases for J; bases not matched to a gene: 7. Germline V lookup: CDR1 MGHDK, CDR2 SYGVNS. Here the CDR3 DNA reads TGTGCCAGCAGTGCGAGCCGGGACAGTTACGAGCAGTACTTC. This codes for CASSASRDSYEQYF.

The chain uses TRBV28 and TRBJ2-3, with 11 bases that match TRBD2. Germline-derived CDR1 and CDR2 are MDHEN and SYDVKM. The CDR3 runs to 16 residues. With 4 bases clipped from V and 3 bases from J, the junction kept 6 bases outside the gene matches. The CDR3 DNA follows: TGTGCCAGCAGTTCCCTTAGCGGGAGGGGGACAGATACGCAGTATTTT. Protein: CASSSLSGRGTDTQYF. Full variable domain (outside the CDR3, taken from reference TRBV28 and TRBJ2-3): DVKVTQSSRYLVKRTGEKVFLECVQDMDHENMFWYRQDPGLGLRLIYFSYDVKMKEKGDIPEGYSVSREKKERFSLILESASTNQTSMYLCASSSLSGRGTDTQYFGPGTRLTVL.

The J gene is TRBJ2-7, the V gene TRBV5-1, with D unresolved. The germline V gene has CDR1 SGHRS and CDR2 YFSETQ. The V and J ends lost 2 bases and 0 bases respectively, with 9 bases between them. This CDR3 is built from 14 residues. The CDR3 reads CASSLTTFSYEQYF. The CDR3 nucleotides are TGCGCCAGCAGCTTAACCACTTTCTCCTACGAGCAGTACTTC.

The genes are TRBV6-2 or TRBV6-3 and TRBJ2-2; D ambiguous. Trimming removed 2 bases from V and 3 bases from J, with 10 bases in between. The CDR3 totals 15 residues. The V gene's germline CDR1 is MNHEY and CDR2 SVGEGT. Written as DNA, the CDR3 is TGTGCCAGCAGTTACAACGGGCTCCACACCGGGGAGCTGTTTTTT. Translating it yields CASSYNGLHTGELFF.

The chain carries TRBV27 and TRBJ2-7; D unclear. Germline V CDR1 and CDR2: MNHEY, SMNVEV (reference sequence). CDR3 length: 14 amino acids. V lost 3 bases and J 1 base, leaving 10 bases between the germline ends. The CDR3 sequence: CASSFDRKSYEQYF. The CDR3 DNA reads TGTGCCAGCAGTTTTGACCGAAAGTCCTACGAGCAGTACTTC.

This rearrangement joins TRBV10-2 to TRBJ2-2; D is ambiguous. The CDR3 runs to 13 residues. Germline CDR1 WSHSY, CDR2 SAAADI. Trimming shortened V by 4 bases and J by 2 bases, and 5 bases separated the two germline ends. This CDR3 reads CASSAQNTGELFF. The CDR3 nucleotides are TGCGCCAGCAGTGCACAAAACACCGGGGAGCTGTTTTTT.